The entry below describes one T cell receptor (beta chain). The data stem from a study of blood T cell repertoires in COVID-19. The overall study: Sites across the United States, Italy and Spain contributed samples from acute and convalescent COVID-19.

Per the original data handling: Estimated nucleated cell counts came from reference gene primer amplification. Sequencing was performed with immunoSEQ multiplex PCR; in TCRdb, only in-frame clones are kept and a portion is missing. The D gene and trimming were derived from the DNA, and the V and J assignments and clone size from that table. The profile shows about 210,000 clones, roughly 94% of them singletons. Trimming shortened V by 4 bases and J by 5 bases, and 11 bases separated the two germline ends. Germline V gene data show CDR1 as LNHDA and CDR2 as SQIVND (reference sequence). This CDR3 contains 13 residues.

The J gene is TRBJ2-5, the V gene TRBV19; D is perhaps TRBD1 (6 bases). The origin of this receptor is a man aged 30 to 45 with acute or convalescent COVID-19. The sample was peripheral blood. CDR3: CASSNQGQETQYF. The CDR3 bases are TGTGCCAGTAGTAACCAGGGGCAGGAGACCCAGTACTTC. Complete variable domain (other parts from reference TRBV19 and TRBJ2-5): DGGITQSPKYLFRKEGQNVTLSCEQNLNHDAMYWYRQDPGQGLRLIYYSQIVNDFQKGDIAEGYSVSREKKESFPLTVTSAQKNPTAFYLCASSNQGQETQYFGPGTRLLVL.